A single sample gave rise to the 21 T cell receptor beta chains below, sequenced in a study of shared T cell receptors in the human thymus. Profiling relied on immunoSEQ multiplex PCR, and the TCRdb table lists in-frame clones only, not all of them. The table has roughly 700,000 clones, roughly 90% seen once. These records were also assigned to another study, of human thymus T cells.

What was sequenced was thymocytes. The origin of the receptors is a boy younger than two with a congenital heart defect.

This rearrangement joins TRBV13 to TRBJ2-1; TRBD2 agrees at 10 bases. This CDR3 has 20 amino acids. The germline V gene encodes CDR1 PRHDT and CDR2 FYEKMQ (reference sequence). V trimming: 5 bases; J trimming: 8 bases; junction bases outside the gene matches: 24. The DNA of the CDR3 is TGTGCCAGCAGCCATTCGGGGAGGGGAATTCCGGGACTAGCGTGGGATGAGCAGTTCTTC. It yields the protein CASSHSGRGIPGLAWDEQFF. The entire variable domain, with the rest obtained from reference TRBV13 and TRBJ2-1, is as follows: AAGVIQSPRHLIKEKRETATLKCYPIPRHDTVYWYQQGPGQDPQFLISFYEKMQSDKGSIPDRFSAQQFSDYHSELNMSSLELGDSALYFCASSHSGRGIPGLAWDEQFFGPGTRLTVL.

The chain combines TRBV7-9 with TRBJ2-7; 12 bases fit TRBD1. There are 18 residues in the CDR3. Germline values: CDR1 SEHNR, CDR2 FQNEAQ (reference sequence). Trimming removed 2 bases from V and 0 bases from J; junction bases left unmatched: 8. The CDR3 loop reads CASSLRDRGLRSSYEQYF. CDR3 bases: TGTGCCAGCAGCTTAAGGGACAGGGGGCTTCGGAGCTCCTACGAGCAGTACTTC.

CDR3 nucleotide sequence: TGCAGCGCTGGGCGGGAGGGGGGTTCGGATACGCAGTATTTT. Translated, it gives CSAGREGGSDTQYF. This chain connects TRBV29-1 to TRBJ2-3, with TRBD2 matching 9 bases. V gave up 7 bases and J gave up 6 bases; unmatched junction bases: 11. There are 14 residues in the CDR3. The V gene's germline CDR1 is SQVTM and CDR2 ANQGSEA.

The chain links TRBV6-4 to TRBJ2-3; 11 bases line up with TRBD1. The CDR3 runs 15 residues. The germline gives CDR1 MRHNA, CDR2 SNTAGT. J lost 6 bases, V lost 0 bases, and 2 bases had no gene match. The CDR3 reads CASSDSGTGGDTQYF. The CDR3 DNA sequence: TGTGCCAGCAGTGACTCCGGGACAGGGGGGGATACGCAGTATTTT.

Of note for this clone: At one of its ends the junction is not consistent with the germline gene, which may arise from a read error. V and J are TRBV5-6 and TRBJ2-7, with 15 positions matching TRBD2. Germline V gene data show CDR1 as SGHDT and CDR2 as YYEEEE. The CDR3 spans 16 residues. CDR3 sequence: CVSSRTSGRAPVKQYF. The CDR3 nucleotides read TGTGTCAGCAGCCGGACTAGCGGGAGGGCACCGGTAAAGCAGTACTTC.

This chain joins TRBV5-6 and TRBJ2-7; 7 bases line up with TRBD1. The CDR3 is made up of 16 amino acids. The V and J ends lost 5 bases and 0 bases, in that order; junction bases with no gene match: 11. The V gene's germline CDR1 is SGHDT and CDR2 YYEEEE. The CDR3 is CASRLLTGAGSYEQYF. CDR3 nucleotide sequence: TGTGCCAGCAGACTCCTTACAGGGGCGGGCTCCTACGAGCAGTACTTC.

The chain combines TRBV5-1 with TRBJ1-2; 8 bases map to TRBD1. Trimming removed 2 bases from V and 0 bases from J; junction bases left unmatched: 3. The germline CDR1 and CDR2 sequences are SGHRS and YFSETQ. CDR3 size: 15 residues. CDR3 loop: CASSFRGRPNYGYTF. As DNA, the CDR3 is TGCGCCAGCAGCTTCAGGGGGCGGCCTAACTATGGCTACACCTTC.

J is TRBJ2-2 and V is TRBV6-6, with 7 positions matching TRBD2. J lost 2 bases, V lost 6 bases, and 6 bases had no gene match. The CDR3 contains 15 residues. Per the germline V gene, CDR1 is MNHNY and CDR2 is SVGAGI (reference sequence). The CDR3 loop is CASRPSGVNTGELFF. CDR3 coding DNA: TGTGCCAGCAGACCGAGCGGGGTAAACACCGGGGAGCTGTTTTTT.

This chain connects TRBV28 to TRBJ1-5; 9 positions match TRBD1. The CDR3 loop spans 14 amino acids. Trimming took 7 bases from V and 5 from J; bases not matched to a gene: 6. CDR1 is MDHEN, CDR2 SYDVKM, per germline. CDR3 in DNA: TGTGCCAGCACTAAGGGACAGGGAGATCAGCCCCAGCATTTT. As protein: CASTKGQGDQPQHF.

V and J are TRBV9 and TRBJ1-3; maybe TRBD1 (5 bases). V was cut by 3 bases and J by 0 bases, with 13 bases left in between. Germline CDR1 and CDR2: SGDLS and YYNGEE. This CDR3 has 16 residues. CDR3 sequence: CASSADGHFSGNTIYF. CDR3 bases: TGTGCCAGCAGCGCCGACGGACACTTCTCTGGAAACACCATATATTTT. The full variable domain, completed using reference TRBV9 and TRBJ1-3, is DSGVTQTPKHLITATGQRVTLRCSPRSGDLSVYWYQQSLDQGLQFLIQYYNGEERAKGNILERFSAQQFPDLHSELNLSSLELGDSALYFCASSADGHFSGNTIYFGEGSWLTVV.

This chain uses TRBV4-1 with TRBJ2-7; a weak D match, TRBD1 (5 bases). This CDR3 contains 18 residues. Trimming cost V 4 bases and J 0 bases, with 22 bases left between them. Germline V gene lookup returns CDR1 MGHRA and CDR2 YSYEKL. The CDR3 protein is CASSPGSLFQGPSYEQYF. The CDR3 nucleotides read TGCGCCAGCAGCCCTGGGTCTCTTTTCCAGGGCCCCTCCTACGAGCAGTACTTC.

This chain links TRBV7-2 with TRBJ2-7, with TRBD2 matching 9 bases. J gave up 0 bases and V 1 base, and 7 bases lay outside the gene matches. Germline CDR1 and CDR2: SGHTA and FQGNSA. The CDR3 loop spans 17 amino acids. The CDR3 is CASSLGSGRSTSYEQYF. DNA for the CDR3: TGTGCCAGCAGCTTAGGGAGCGGGAGGTCCACCTCCTACGAGCAGTACTTC.

J is TRBJ2-5 and V is TRBV5-1, with 13 bases fitting TRBD2. This CDR3 region has 16 residues. Germline CDR1 and CDR2: SGHRS and YFSETQ. J was trimmed by 4 bases and V by 4 bases; bases with no gene match: 7. The CDR3 region has the DNA TGCGCCAGCAGCCTATGGACTAGCGGGAGTGGAGAGACCCAGTACTTC. Translating gives CASSLWTSGSGETQYF.

The chain links TRBV14 to TRBJ2-1; TRBD2 aligns across 8 bases. Unmatched junction bases numbered 5, after V lost 6 bases and J lost 4 bases. Germline V CDR1 and CDR2: SGHDN, FVKESK. The CDR3 consists of 14 residues. CDR3 amino acids: CASRRSGRYNEQFF. Here the CDR3 DNA reads TGTGCCAGCAGACGAAGCGGGAGATACAATGAGCAGTTCTTC.

This clone was counted between two and nine times. The V call is TRBV19, the J call TRBJ2-1, with 10 bases lining up with TRBD2. Germline assignment: CDR1 LNHDA and CDR2 SQIVND (reference sequence). This CDR3 is built from 15 residues. V lost 8 bases and J lost 15; bases outside the gene matches: 19. Written as DNA, the CDR3 is TGTGCCAGTGGGAGACCCGGGCTAGCGGGAGTCGGGCGGTTCTTC. It specifies CASGRPGLAGVGRFF.

The chain links TRBV27 to TRBJ2-3, with 7 bases lining up with TRBD1. After removal of 3 bases from V and 4 bases from J, the junction contained 16 bases not matched to a gene. The CDR3 contains 18 residues. Germline V gene lookup returns CDR1 MNHEY and CDR2 SMNVEV (reference sequence). The CDR3 nucleotides read TGTGCCAGCAGTTTCCCGGGTCCGAGGGGGCTACTAGCAGATACGCAGTATTTT. It is translated as CASSFPGPRGLLADTQYF.

In this sample, this clone turned up a few times. The rearrangement links TRBV9 to TRBJ2-1; 14 bases map to TRBD2. The junction had 14 bases not matched to a gene; V was cut back by 3 bases and J by 3 bases. Per the germline V gene, CDR1 is SGDLS and CDR2 is YYNGEE. This CDR3 has 20 amino acids. The CDR3 DNA sequence: TGTGCCAGCAGCGAAAGACCGGGACTAGCGGGAGTCCGCTTCTACAATGAGCAGTTCTTC. Amino acids: CASSERPGLAGVRFYNEQFF.

This rearrangement joins TRBV4-2 to TRBJ1-5; D gene ambiguous. The CDR3 contains 13 residues. Trimming took 0 bases from V and 5 from J, leaving 5 bases between them. Germline assignment: CDR1 LGHNA and CDR2 YNFKEQ. DNA of the CDR3: TGTGCCAGCAGCCAAGAGCAGGATCAGCCCCAGCATTTT. Translation gives CASSQEQDQPQHF.

This rearrangement joins TRBV27 to TRBJ1-5, with D perhaps TRBD1 (6 bases). The CDR3 loop spans 15 amino acids. The V gene lost 5 bases and the J gene lost 3 bases, with 14 bases spanning the gap. Germline V CDR1 and CDR2: MNHEY, SMNVEV (reference sequence). In DNA form, the CDR3 reads TGTGCCAGCAGTGCGCTACAGGGCCACAATCAGCCCCAGCATTTT. It yields the protein CASSALQGHNQPQHF.

The chain couples TRBV28 to TRBJ1-1; unclear D gene. V was clipped by 3 bases and J by 10 bases, with 9 bases between them. This CDR3 spans 11 amino acids. Germline CDR1 is MDHEN and CDR2 is SYDVKM. The DNA of the CDR3 is TGTGCCAGCAGTTTGGGCTTAGGAGCTTTCTTT. Translated, it gives CASSLGLGAFF. The entire variable domain, with the rest obtained from reference TRBV28 and TRBJ1-1, is as follows: DVKVTQSSRYLVKRTGEKVFLECVQDMDHENMFWYRQDPGLGLRLIYFSYDVKMKEKGDIPEGYSVSREKKERFSLILESASTNQTSMYLCASSLGLGAFFGQGTRLTVV.

This clone was counted a single time. V and J are TRBV6-6 and TRBJ1-5, with D possibly being TRBD1 (6 bases). CDR3 length equals 16 residues. Germline V gene lookup returns CDR1 MNHNY and CDR2 SVGAGI (reference sequence). Trimming pared 6 bases from V and 6 bases from J, leaving 21 bases between. CDR3 residues: CASSSAGQGCGQPQHF. The CDR3 DNA reads as TGTGCCAGCAGCTCCGCCGGGCAGGGGTGCGGTCAGCCCCAGCATTTT.